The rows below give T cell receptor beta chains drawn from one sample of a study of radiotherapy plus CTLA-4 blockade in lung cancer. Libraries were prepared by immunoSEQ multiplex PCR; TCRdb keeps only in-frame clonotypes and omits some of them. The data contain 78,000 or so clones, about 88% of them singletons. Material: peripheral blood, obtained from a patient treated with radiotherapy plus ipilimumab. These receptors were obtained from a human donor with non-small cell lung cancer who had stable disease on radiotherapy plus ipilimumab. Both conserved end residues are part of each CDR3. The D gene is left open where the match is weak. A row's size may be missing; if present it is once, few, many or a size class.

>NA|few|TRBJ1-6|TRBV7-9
TGTGCCAGCAGCTTAGTTAGCCCCGATAATTCACCCCTCCACTTT
CASSLVSPDNSPLHF
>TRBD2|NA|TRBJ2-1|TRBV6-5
TGTGCCAGCAGTAAACTAGCGGCTGGATACAATGAGCAGTTCTTC
CASSKLAAGYNEQFF
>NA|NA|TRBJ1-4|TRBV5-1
TGCGCCAGCAGCTTGGGGGGGAAGACTAATGAAAAACTGTTTTTT
CASSLGGKTNEKLFF
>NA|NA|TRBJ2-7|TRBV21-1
TGTGCCAGTCCGGGGGGTCGGTACGAGCAGTACTTC
CASPGGRYEQYF
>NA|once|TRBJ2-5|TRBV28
TGTGCCAGCAGTCAATCCCGGTCGGCCCAGTACTTC
CASSQSRSAQYF
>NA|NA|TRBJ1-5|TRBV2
TGTGCCAGCAGTGATGGCTTTGATCAGCCCCAGCATTTT
CASSDGFDQPQHF
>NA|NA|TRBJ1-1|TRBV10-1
TGCGCCAGCAGTGAAGAGATAGTGGGGGAGGCTTTCTTT
CASSEEIVGEAFF
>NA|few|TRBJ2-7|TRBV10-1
TGCGCCAGCAGTCGAGGCTACGAGCAGTACTTC
CASSRGYEQYF
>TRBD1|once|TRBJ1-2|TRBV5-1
TGCGCCAGCAGCTTTTCGGGACAGGGTTATGGCTACACCTTC
CASSFSGQGYGYTF
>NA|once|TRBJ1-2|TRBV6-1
TGTGCCAGCAACCGGGACCCCCTCGTCGGAGGTGGCTACACCTTC
CASNRDPLVGGGYTF
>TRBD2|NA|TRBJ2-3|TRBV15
TGTGCCACCAGCAGGGCTAGCGGGCAGACAGATACGCAGTATTTT
CATSRASGQTDTQYF
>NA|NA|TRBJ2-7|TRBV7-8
TGTGCCAGCAGCTTGTTGTTGGACAGTGCGTACGAGCAGTACTTC
CASSLLLDSAYEQYF
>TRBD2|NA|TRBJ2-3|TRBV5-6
TGTGCCAGCAGTCGCGGACTAGCGGGAACAGATACGCAGTATTTT
CASSRGLAGTDTQYF
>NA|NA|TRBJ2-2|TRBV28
TGTGCCAGCAGTTTATGGCAAATTGGGCGGGAGCTGTTTTTT
CASSLWQIGRELFF
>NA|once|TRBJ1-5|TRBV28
TGTGCCAGCATAAGGGGCCAAAGGAGTAGCAATCAGCCCCAGCATTTT
CASIRGQRSSNQPQHF
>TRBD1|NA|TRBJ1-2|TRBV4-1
TGCGCCAGCAGCCAAGGGGACAGGAACTATGGCTACACCTTC
CASSQGDRNYGYTF
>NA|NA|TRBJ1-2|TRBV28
TGTGCCAGCAGCTCGTCCGGCGGTCGGGCTAACTATGGCTACACCTTC
CASSSSGGRANYGYTF
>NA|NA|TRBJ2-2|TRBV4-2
TGTGCCAGCAGCCAAGATACCCCAGGAGTCGGCACCGGGGAGCTGTTTTTT
CASSQDTPGVGTGELFF
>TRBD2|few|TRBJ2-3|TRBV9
TGTGCCAGCAGCGGACACCCCGGGGGGACTACTAATACGCAGTATTTT
CASSGHPGGTTNTQYF
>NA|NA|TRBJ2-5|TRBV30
TGTGCCTGGAGTAAAGGGAGACAAGAGACCCAGTACTTC
CAWSKGRQETQYF
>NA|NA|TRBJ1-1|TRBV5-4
TGTGCCAGCAGCTTGGAAGTGGTTGGCACTGAAGCTTTCTTT
CASSLEVVGTEAFF
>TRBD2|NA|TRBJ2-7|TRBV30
TGTGCCTGGAGTGTAAGCGGGGCGAGGGTGCAGTACTTC
CAWSVSGARVQYF
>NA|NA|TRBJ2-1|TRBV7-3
TGTGCCAGCAGCTTAAACCCCACCTTGGGAGCAAACTCCTACAATGAGCAGTTCTTC
CASSLNPTLGANSYNEQFF
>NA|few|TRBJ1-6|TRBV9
TGTGCCAGCAACCCGGGCTCCTATAATTCACCCCTCCACTTT
CASNPGSYNSPLHF
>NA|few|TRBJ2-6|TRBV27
TGTGCCAGCAGATCTAACTCTGGGGCCAACGTCCTGACTTTC
CASRSNSGANVLTF
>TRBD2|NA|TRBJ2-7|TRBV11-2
TGTGCCAGCAGCTACCTAGCGGGAGGTAACTACGAGCAGTACTTC
CASSYLAGGNYEQYF
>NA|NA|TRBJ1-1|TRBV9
TGTGCCAGCAGCGGGGGAAATGAATGGGCTGAAGCTTTCTTT
CASSGGNEWAEAFF
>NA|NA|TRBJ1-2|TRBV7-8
TGTGCCAGCAGCTCCGTGGACGGAGTCTATGGCTACACCTTC
CASSSVDGVYGYTF
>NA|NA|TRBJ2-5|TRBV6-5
TGTGCCAGCACCCCTGAGGTGGGGACCCAGTACTTC
CASTPEVGTQYF
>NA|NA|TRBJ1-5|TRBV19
TGTGCCAGTAGTATAAGGACAATAAATCAGCCCCAGCATTTT
CASSIRTINQPQHF
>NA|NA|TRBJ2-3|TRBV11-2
TGTGCCAGCAGCTTCTGGGGGGCGAGGGATACGCAGTATTTT
CASSFWGARDTQYF
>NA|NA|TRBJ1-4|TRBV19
TGTGCCAGTACTCCCCAGGCAGGGGATAATGAAAAACTGTTTTTT
CASTPQAGDNEKLFF
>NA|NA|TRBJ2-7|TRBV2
TGTGCCAGCAGTGACTCGGGGGGCCACCTCTCCTACGAGCAGTACTTC
CASSDSGGHLSYEQYF
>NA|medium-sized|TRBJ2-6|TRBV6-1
TGTGCCAGCGGGGAGGAGAGCTCTGGGGCCAACGTCCTGACTTTC
CASGEESSGANVLTF
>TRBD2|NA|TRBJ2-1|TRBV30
TGTGCCTGGAGGGGACTAGCGGGAAGGGGGGAGCAGTTCTTC
CAWRGLAGRGEQFF
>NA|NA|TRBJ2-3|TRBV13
TGTGCCAGCAGGGAGTTCACAGATACGCAGTATTTT
CASREFTDTQYF
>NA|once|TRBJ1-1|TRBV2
TGTGCCAGCAGGGCAGGGGAAGTCACTGAAGCTTTCTTT
CASRAGEVTEAFF
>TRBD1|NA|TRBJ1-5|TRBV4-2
TGTGCCAGCAGCCACCGGACAGGGGGCGAGGGCAATCAGCCCCAGCATTTT
CASSHRTGGEGNQPQHF
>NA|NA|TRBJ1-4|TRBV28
TGTGCCAGCAGTCGAGGACAGCCCGATGAAAAACTGTTTTTT
CASSRGQPDEKLFF
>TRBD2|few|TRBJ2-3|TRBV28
TGTGCCAGCAGGCCACGACTAGCGGGGGGGTCTTCAGATACGCAGTATTTT
CASRPRLAGGSSDTQYF
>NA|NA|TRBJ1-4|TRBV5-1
TGCGCCAGCAGCTTAATGGGGGCTACGGATGAAAAACTGTTTTTT
CASSLMGATDEKLFF
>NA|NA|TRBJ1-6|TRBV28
TGTGCCAGCAGGCCCCAGGGCGAGAATTCACCCCTCCACTTT
CASRPQGENSPLHF
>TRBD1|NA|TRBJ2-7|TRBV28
TGTGCCAGCAGCCTACTACCGGGTAGGACAGGGTACTCCTACGAGCAGTACTTC
CASSLLPGRTGYSYEQYF
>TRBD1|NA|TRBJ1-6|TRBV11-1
TGTGCCAGCACCCAGGGGGATTCACCCCTCCACTTT
CASTQGDSPLHF
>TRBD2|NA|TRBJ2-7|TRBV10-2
TGCGCCAGCAGTGTAGCGGGAGGTCTGTCCGAGCAGTACTTC
CASSVAGGLSEQYF
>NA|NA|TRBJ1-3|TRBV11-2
TGTGCCAGCACCCCGTCAAGCTCTGGAAACACCATATATTTT
CASTPSSSGNTIYF